The present T cell receptor (beta chain) was sequenced within a study of T cells in Graves' hyperthyroidism and ophthalmopathy (dated by TCRdb to between 2018 and 2020). About the full investigation: Peripheral blood was sampled at the time of initial diagnosis, prior to any treatment. To identify TCR V-J signatures that set the groups apart, the researchers used a discovery cohort of 100 patients, made up of around 40 with Graves' ophthalmopathy and about 60 with stable Graves' hyperthyroidism. Whether ophthalmopathy could be predicted prospectively was tested in an independent validation cohort made up of roughly 19 hyperthyroidism patients plus 17 patients who later progressed to ophthalmopathy. For training and testing, the 100 patients in the discovery cohort were randomly divided in a 7:3 ratio. In about 6 Graves' hyperthyroidism patients, the study also compared T-cell repertoires from thyroid tissue with T-cell repertoires from blood. Following sampling, methimazole starting at 30 mg daily was given to hyperthyroidism patients, and high-dose intravenous methylprednisolone was given to ophthalmopathy patients. TCR Vbeta CDR3 sequencing of fewer than 150 peripheral blood samples (fewer than 45 ophthalmopathy, 70 to 85 hyperthyroidism and some 17 progressor patients) is reported in the paper.

V loses 11 bases at its end and J loses 3 bases; junction bases beyond the gene matches: 12. CDR1 ENHRY and CDR2 SYGVKD were looked up in the germline V gene. The CDR3 spans 16 residues, from the cysteine through the phenylalanine. Of all the DNA, just the CDR3 is kept, 48 bases in frame from base 1. On this clonotype itself: Its cognate antigen has yet to be identified. No much larger clone exists at a distance of one base, and base qualities are not known.

Graves' hyperthyroidism was defined as stable when no progression to ophthalmopathy occurred over 18 months of follow-up. The hyperthyroidism patients were between 18 and 65 years old and newly diagnosed, with a disease duration of less than 2 months. Patients with uncontrolled infections, other autoimmune diseases, pregnancy or lactation were excluded. Clinical symptoms, serum thyroxine and TRAb, thyroid ultrasound, and orbital computed tomography formed the basis for the diagnoses. Ficoll-Paque density gradient centrifugation was used to isolate PBMCs from around 10 ml of fresh peripheral blood. Total RNA was extracted with Trizol reagent, and quality was checked on an Agilent 2100 Bioanalyzer. Broader findings and caveats from the paper: Sample size was not statistically predetermined, and investigators were not blinded to group allocation. A model built on a 13 V-J signature distinguished ophthalmopathy from stable hyperthyroidism, reaching about 89% sensitivity and approximately 81% specificity in cross-validation and 80%/75% in testing. Most expanded thyroid clonotypes (frequency above 0.001) were also found in blood, which suggests that blood repertoires may mirror thyroid immune responses. In validation, the model predicted progression to ophthalmopathy with 60% to 71% sensitivity and around 72% specificity, a median of about 6.7 months before onset.

The TCR beta CDR3 regions were amplified from RNA transcripts. For the first round of RT-PCR on the TCR CDR3, the HTBI primer set was used together with the Qiagen OneStep RT-PCR kit. Libraries were constructed in a second round of multiplex PCR, after which size selection and purification were carried out. Paired-end sequencing of the libraries was performed with 100 bp reads on an Illumina HiSeq2000. On the authors' methods: SOAPnuke was used to process the raw data, throwing out any read that contained adapters or uncalled bases, had a mean Phred below 15, or lacked an exact constant-primer or identifier match. COPE v1.2.5 was used to merge the high-quality paired reads, and each unique nucleotide sequence was defined as a clonotype. MiTCR v1.1 was used to align clonotypes to the IMGT TRBV, TRBD and TRBJ reference segments. Analysis was restricted to V-J combinations with a frequency above 0.0001, which covered 98% to 99.2% of repertoires. The TCS score was defined as the ratio of F50 (clonal expansion) to E x V (chaos), calculated using BLOSUM62-based TCRdist between CDR3 peptides within each V-J. Welch's t-statistics and random forest reduced roughly 540 V-J features to about 13, which were used in a naive Bayes classifier (R e1071). TCRdb's own reprocessing of the public reads used fastp at Q25 and MiXCR and kept productive beta chains. Each entry is one CDR3 protein sequence, shown with its most common DNA and genes. The V and J calls shown here were made by TCRdb, not taken from the authors' results. The sample table contains hundreds of thousands of distinct CDR3 sequences; only one count was recorded for 12% to 15% of them. The ten largest clones take up roughly 10% of the sample.

This TCR came from a woman aged 18-35 years with Graves' hyperthyroidism. Material for sequencing was blood. The V and J segments used are TRBV10-3 and TRBJ2-1, and 11 bases in between align with TRBD2. The CDR3 sequence is CASLTRLAGFYNEQFF. The nucleotide sequence is TGTGCCTCCCTAACTAGACTAGCGGGATTCTACAATGAGCAGTTCTTC.